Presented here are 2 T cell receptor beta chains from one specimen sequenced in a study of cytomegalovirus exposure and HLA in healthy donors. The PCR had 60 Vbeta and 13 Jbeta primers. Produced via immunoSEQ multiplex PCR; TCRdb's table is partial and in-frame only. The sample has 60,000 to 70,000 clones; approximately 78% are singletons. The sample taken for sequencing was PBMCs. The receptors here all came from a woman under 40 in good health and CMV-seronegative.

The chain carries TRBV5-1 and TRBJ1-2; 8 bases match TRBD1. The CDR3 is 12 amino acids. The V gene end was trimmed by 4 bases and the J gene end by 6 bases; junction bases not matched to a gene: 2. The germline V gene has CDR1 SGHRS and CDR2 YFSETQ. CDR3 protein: CASSPDRDGYTF. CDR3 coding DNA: TGCGCCAGCAGCCCGGACAGGGATGGCTACACCTTC. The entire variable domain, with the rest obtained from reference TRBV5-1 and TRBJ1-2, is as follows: KAGVTQTPRYLIKTRGQQVTLSCSPISGHRSVSWYQQTPGQGLQFLFEYFSETQRNKGNFPGRFSGRQFSNSRSEMNVSTLELGDSALYLCASSPDRDGYTFGSGTRLTVV.

The CDR3 DNA is TGTGCCAGCAGCTTAGGACAGGCTTACAGCGGCTACACCTTC. Translation gives CASSLGQAYSGYTF. The genes are TRBV7-8 and TRBJ1-2; perhaps TRBD1 as D (6 bases). Germline loops: CDR1 SGHVS, CDR2 FQNEAQ. V lost 1 base, J lost 8 bases, and 14 bases lay in between. This CDR3 has 14 amino acids. The complete variable domain, with remaining parts taken from reference TRBV7-8 and TRBJ1-2, reads GAGVSQSPRYKVAKRGQDVALRCDPISGHVSLFWYQQALGQGPEFLTYFQNEAQLDKSGLPSDRFFAERPEGSVSTLKIQRTQQEDSAVYLCASSLGQAYSGYTFGSGTRLTVV.